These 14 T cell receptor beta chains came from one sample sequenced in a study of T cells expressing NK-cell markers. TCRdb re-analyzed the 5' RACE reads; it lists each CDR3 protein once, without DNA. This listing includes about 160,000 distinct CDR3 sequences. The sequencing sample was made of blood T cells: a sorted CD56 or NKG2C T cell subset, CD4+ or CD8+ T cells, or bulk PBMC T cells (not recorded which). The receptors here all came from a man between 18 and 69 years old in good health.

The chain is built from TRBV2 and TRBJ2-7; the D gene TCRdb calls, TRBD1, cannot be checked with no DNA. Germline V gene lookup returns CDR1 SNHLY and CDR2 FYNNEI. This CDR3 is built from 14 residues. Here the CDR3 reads CASSFRVDLHQQYF.

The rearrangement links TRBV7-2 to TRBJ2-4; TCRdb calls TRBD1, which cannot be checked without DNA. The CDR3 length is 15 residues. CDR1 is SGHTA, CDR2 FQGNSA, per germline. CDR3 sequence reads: CASSLAGGAKNIQYF.

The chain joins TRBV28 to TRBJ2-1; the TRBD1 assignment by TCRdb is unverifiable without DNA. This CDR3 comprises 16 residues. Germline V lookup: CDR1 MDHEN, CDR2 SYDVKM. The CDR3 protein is CASSLLDSGAHNEQFF.

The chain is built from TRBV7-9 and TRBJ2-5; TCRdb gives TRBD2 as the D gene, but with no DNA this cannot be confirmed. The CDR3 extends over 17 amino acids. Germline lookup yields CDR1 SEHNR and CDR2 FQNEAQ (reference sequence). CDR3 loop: CASSPGTSGENQETQYF.

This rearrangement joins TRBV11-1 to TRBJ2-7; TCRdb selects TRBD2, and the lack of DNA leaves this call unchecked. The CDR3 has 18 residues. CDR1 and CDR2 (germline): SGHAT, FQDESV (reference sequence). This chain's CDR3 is CASSLRHPSDSSSYEQYF.

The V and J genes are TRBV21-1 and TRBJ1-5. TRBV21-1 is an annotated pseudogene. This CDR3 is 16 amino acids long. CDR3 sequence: CASSKVRENSNQPQHF.

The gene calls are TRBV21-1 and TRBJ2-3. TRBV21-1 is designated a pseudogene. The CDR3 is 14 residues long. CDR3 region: CAGEALRWFPTQYF.

The CDR3 protein is CASSWPKGLAKNIQYF. The chain links TRBV7-9 to TRBJ2-4. The CDR3 length is 16 residues. The germline gives CDR1 SEHNR, CDR2 FQNEAQ (reference sequence).

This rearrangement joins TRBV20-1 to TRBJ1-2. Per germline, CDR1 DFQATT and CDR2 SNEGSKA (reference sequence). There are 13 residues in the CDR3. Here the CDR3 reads CSAQSKEDYGYTF.

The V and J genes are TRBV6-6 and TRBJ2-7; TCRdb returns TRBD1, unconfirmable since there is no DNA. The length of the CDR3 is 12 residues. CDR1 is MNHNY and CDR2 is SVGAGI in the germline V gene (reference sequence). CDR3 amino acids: CASSYPWGEQYF.

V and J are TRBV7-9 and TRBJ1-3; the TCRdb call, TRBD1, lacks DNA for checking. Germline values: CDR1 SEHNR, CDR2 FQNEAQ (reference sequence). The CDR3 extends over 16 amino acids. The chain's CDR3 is CASMRGAPRSGNTIYF.

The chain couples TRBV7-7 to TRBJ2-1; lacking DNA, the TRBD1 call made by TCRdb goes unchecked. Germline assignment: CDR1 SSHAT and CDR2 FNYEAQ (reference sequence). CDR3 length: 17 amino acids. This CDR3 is CARHRPGSLFRDGEQFF.

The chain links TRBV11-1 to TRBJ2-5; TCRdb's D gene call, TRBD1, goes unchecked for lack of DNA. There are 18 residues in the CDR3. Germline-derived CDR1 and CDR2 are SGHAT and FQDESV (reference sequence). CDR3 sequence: CASSQPNRGQRGQETQYF. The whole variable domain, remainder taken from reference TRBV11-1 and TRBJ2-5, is EAEVAQSPRYKITEKSQAVAFWCDPISGHATLYWYRQILGQGPELLVQFQDESVVDDSQLPKDRFSAERLKGVDSTLKIQPAELGDSAMYLCASSQPNRGQRGQETQYFGPGTRLLVL.

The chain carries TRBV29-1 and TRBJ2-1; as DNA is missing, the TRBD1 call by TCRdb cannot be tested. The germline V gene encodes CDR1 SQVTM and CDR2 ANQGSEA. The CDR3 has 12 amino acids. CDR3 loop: CSAATGRGEQFF.